This TCR beta chain was sequenced for a study of blood T cell repertoires in COVID-19. Turning to the study itself: Specimens from acute and convalescent COVID-19 originated in the United States, Italy and Spain.

As originally analysed: Cell counts per sample came from amplifying reference gene primers. Assay: immunoSEQ multiplex PCR; the TCRdb copy retains only in-frame clones and omits some. The V and J calls and the clone size are those of that table, but D and trimming were determined from the DNA. The profile shows 97,000 or so clones, around 87% of them singletons. The CDR3 covers 15 residues. Trimming removed 5 bases from V and 3 bases from J; junction bases left unmatched: 6. Per germline, CDR1 SGHAT and CDR2 FQNNGV. This sequence joins TRBV11-2 and TRBJ1-3; TRBD1 agrees at 8 bases. The material sequenced was peripheral blood. This clonotype was sampled from a woman in her 50s with COVID-19, enrolled during active disease. CDR3 in amino acids: CASSQDREFGNTIYF. The CDR3 bases are TGTGCCAGCAGCCAGGACAGGGAATTTGGAAACACCATATATTTT.